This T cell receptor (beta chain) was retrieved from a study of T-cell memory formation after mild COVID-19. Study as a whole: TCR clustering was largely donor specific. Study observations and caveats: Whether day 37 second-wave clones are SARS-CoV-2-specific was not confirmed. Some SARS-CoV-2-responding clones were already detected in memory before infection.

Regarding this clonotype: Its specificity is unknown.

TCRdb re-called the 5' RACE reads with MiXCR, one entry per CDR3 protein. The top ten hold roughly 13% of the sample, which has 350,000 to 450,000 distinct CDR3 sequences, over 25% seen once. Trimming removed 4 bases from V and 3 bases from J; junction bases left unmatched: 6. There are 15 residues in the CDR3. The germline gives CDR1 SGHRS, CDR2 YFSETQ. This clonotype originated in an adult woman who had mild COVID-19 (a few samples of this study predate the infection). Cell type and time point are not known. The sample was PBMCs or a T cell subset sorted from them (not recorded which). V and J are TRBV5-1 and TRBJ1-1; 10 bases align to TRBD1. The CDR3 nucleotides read TGCGCCAGCAGCACCGGGACAGGGGATGACACTGAAGCTTTCTTT. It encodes CASSTGTGDDTEAFF.